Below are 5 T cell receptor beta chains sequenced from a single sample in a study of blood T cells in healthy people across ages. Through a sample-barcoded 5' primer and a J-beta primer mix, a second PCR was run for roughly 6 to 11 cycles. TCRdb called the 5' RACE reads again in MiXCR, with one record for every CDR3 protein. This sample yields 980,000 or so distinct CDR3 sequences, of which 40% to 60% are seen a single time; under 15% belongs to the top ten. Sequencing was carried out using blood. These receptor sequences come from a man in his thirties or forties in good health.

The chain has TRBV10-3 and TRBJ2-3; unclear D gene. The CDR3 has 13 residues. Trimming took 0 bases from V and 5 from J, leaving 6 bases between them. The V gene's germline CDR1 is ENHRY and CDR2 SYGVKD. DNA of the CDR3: TGTGCCATCAGTGAGTCCCCGAGAGATACGCAGTATTTT. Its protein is CAISESPRDTQYF.

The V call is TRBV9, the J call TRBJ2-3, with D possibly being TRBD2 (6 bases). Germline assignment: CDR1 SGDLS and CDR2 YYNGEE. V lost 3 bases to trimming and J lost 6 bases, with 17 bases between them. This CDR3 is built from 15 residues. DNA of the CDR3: TGTGCCAGCAGCGAGGGAGGACTACTTTTTGATACGCAGTATTTT. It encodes CASSEGGLLFDTQYF. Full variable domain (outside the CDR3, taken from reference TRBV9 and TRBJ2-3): DSGVTQTPKHLITATGQRVTLRCSPRSGDLSVYWYQQSLDQGLQFLIQYYNGEERAKGNILERFSAQQFPDLHSELNLSSLELGDSALYFCASSEGGLLFDTQYFGPGTRLTVL.

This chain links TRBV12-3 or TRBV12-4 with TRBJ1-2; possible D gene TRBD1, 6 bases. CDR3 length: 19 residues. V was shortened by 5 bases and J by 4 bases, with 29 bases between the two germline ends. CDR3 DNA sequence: TGTGCCAGCAGTATCGCACTTTCGGGGGCACCTGGGCCCCCCTATGGCTACACCTTC. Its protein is CASSIALSGAPGPPYGYTF.

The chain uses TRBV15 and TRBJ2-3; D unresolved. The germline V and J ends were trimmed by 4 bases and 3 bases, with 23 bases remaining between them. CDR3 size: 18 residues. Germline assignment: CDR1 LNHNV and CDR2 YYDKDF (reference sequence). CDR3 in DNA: TGTGCCACCAGCAAGGGTCCCATCGTCAGCGACGCGACAGATACGCAGTATTTT. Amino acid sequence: CATSKGPIVSDATDTQYF.

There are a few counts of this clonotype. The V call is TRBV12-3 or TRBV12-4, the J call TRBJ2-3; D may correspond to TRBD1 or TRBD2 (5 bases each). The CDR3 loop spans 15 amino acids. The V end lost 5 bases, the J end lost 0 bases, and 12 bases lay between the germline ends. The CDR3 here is CASSNRRRSTDTQYF. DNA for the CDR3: TGTGCCAGCAGTAACAGGAGGCGGAGCACAGATACGCAGTATTTT.